These 29 T cell receptor beta chains originate from one sample sequenced in a study of control samples from healthy donors and cancer patients. Using immunoSEQ multiplex PCR, the repertoire was profiled, and TCRdb retains in-frame clones only, with some absent. Counted here are roughly 24,000 clones, roughly 80% occurring once; the ten biggest clones make up about 23%. Input material: PBMCs. These receptors were obtained from a man aged 55 to 70 with colorectal cancer.

The chain employs TRBV30 and TRBJ1-6; TRBD1 might be the D (5 bases). Germline V gives CDR1 GTSNPN, CDR2 SVGIG (reference sequence). This CDR3 contains 14 residues. Between the trimmed V and J ends, which lost 1 base and 7 bases, there was a span of 11 bases. The CDR3 loop reads CAWSEAGWNSPLHF. The CDR3 DNA reads as TGTGCCTGGAGTGAGGCAGGGTGGAATTCACCCCTCCACTTT.

V and J are TRBV6-1 and TRBJ1-2, with 7 bases matching TRBD1. Per germline, CDR1 MNHNS and CDR2 SASEGT. The V segment lost 3 bases and the J segment 4 bases; nucleotides outside the gene matches: 5. This CDR3 is 14 amino acids long. This chain's CDR3 is CASSEADRVYGYTF. The CDR3 coding sequence is TGTGCCAGCAGTGAGGCCGACAGGGTCTATGGCTACACCTTC.

V usage is TRBV10-3 and J usage is TRBJ1-2; the match to TRBD1 covers 10 bases. J gave up 4 bases and V 8 bases, and 10 bases lay outside the gene matches. The CDR3 is made up of 15 amino acids. From germline, CDR1 is ENHRY and CDR2 SYGVKD. This CDR3 reads CAIHPGQGSFYGYTF. The CDR3 DNA sequence: TGTGCCATCCACCCGGGACAGGGGTCTTTCTATGGCTACACCTTC.

This clone has a handful of counts. The J gene is TRBJ2-5, the V gene TRBV7-2; D is unclear. Germline assignment: CDR1 SGHTA and CDR2 FQGNSA. The CDR3 is made up of 11 amino acids. The ends were cut back, 5 bases at V and 5 bases at J, with 6 bases in the middle. The CDR3 DNA reads TGTGCCAGCAGCCAAAGGGAGACCCAGTACTTC. This sequence encodes CASSQRETQYF. Looking up the rest from reference TRBV7-2 and TRBJ2-5 gives the full variable domain: GAGVSQSPSNKVTEKGKDVELRCDPISGHTALYWYRQSLGQGLEFLIYFQGNSAPDKSGLPSDRFSAERTGGSVSTLTIQRTQQEDSAVYLCASSQRETQYFGPGTRLLVL.

The V gene is TRBV28, the J gene TRBJ2-1; 8 nucleotides match TRBD2. CDR1 is MDHEN, CDR2 SYDVKM, per germline. J lost 2 bases, V lost 6 bases, and 3 bases had no gene match. The CDR3 sequence is 14 residues long. In DNA form, the CDR3 reads TGTGCCAGCAGCGGGGGGGCCCCCTACAATGAGCAGTTCTTC. Its translation: CASSGGAPYNEQFF.

This rearrangement joins TRBV9 to TRBJ1-6, with TRBD1 matching 9 bases. V lost 3 bases and J lost 10; bases outside the gene matches: 11. Per germline, CDR1 SGDLS and CDR2 YYNGEE. The CDR3 loop spans 16 amino acids. The CDR3 DNA sequence: TGTGCCAGCAGCGGAACACCGGGACAGGGTTTGTCACCCCTCCACTTT. The encoded protein is CASSGTPGQGLSPLHF.

The gene calls are TRBV19 and TRBJ2-1; TRBD2 matches at 11 bases. Looked up from germline, CDR1 is LNHDA and CDR2 is SQIVND (reference sequence). The CDR3 contains 15 residues. V lost 6 bases and J lost 10; bases outside the gene matches: 11. For the CDR3, the DNA is TGTGCCAGTAGGCACGGGACTAGCGGTGCACACGAGCAGTTCTTC. Translation: CASRHGTSGAHEQFF.

The chain employs TRBV5-1 and TRBJ2-5; TRBD1 matches 9 bases. Germline CDR1 is SGHRS and CDR2 is YFSETQ. CDR3 length equals 15 residues. The J segment lost 3 bases and the V segment lost 6 bases, leaving 9 bases of the junction unmatched. CDR3 sequence (DNA): TGCGCCAGCATTCTCGGGGGGACAGGGAAAGAGACCCAGTACTTC. Amino acids: CASILGGTGKETQYF. The variable domain in full, with the rest retrieved from reference TRBV5-1 and TRBJ2-5, is KAGVTQTPRYLIKTRGQQVTLSCSPISGHRSVSWYQQTPGQGLQFLFEYFSETQRNKGNFPGRFSGRQFSNSRSEMNVSTLELGDSALYLCASILGGTGKETQYFGPGTRLLVL.

This chain uses TRBV20-1 with TRBJ1-3; D remains ambiguous. Germline-derived CDR1 and CDR2 are DFQATT and SNEGSKA (reference sequence). The CDR3 covers 11 residues. Trimming cost V 3 bases and J 3 bases, with 3 bases left between them. The CDR3 here is CSASSGNTIYF. The DNA of the CDR3 is TGCAGTGCTAGTAGTGGAAACACCATATATTTT.

The J gene is TRBJ1-2, the V gene TRBV6-6; 7 bases match TRBD1. The CDR3 extends over 13 amino acids. Germline V gives CDR1 MNHNY, CDR2 SVGAGI (reference sequence). The trim removed 5 bases at V and 4 bases at J, leaving 4 bases unmatched. The CDR3 nucleotides read TGTGCCAGCAGTCGCCCAGGGGGCTATGGCTACACCTTC. Encoded protein: CASSRPGGYGYTF.

The V call is TRBV5-1, the J call TRBJ1-5; the match to TRBD1 covers 8 bases. The CDR3 length is 16 residues. The junction had 9 bases not matched to a gene; V was cut back by 1 base and J by 6 bases. In germline, CDR1 is SGHRS, CDR2 YFSETQ. DNA for the CDR3: TGCGCCAGCAGCTTGCCGGACAGGGTGAACAGTCAGCCCCAGCATTTT. It yields the protein CASSLPDRVNSQPQHF.

The CDR3 here is CASSSTATSYNEQFF. CDR3 nucleotide sequence: TGCGCCAGCAGCTCGACTGCCACATCCTACAATGAGCAGTTCTTC. The V call is TRBV5-1, the J call TRBJ2-1; D not resolved. The CDR3 is made up of 15 amino acids. Germline CDR1 is SGHRS and CDR2 is YFSETQ. V was trimmed by 3 bases and J by 1 base, leaving 11 bases between them. The entire variable domain, with the rest obtained from reference TRBV5-1 and TRBJ2-1, is as follows: KAGVTQTPRYLIKTRGQQVTLSCSPISGHRSVSWYQQTPGQGLQFLFEYFSETQRNKGNFPGRFSGRQFSNSRSEMNVSTLELGDSALYLCASSSTATSYNEQFFGPGTRLTVL.

The chain joins TRBV5-1 to TRBJ2-6, with D possibly being TRBD2 (5 bases). Trimming took 1 base from V and 6 from J, leaving 11 bases between them. Germline values: CDR1 SGHRS, CDR2 YFSETQ. This CDR3 is built from 15 residues. This chain's CDR3 is CASSLSGLAANVLTF. In nucleotides, the CDR3 is TGCGCCAGCAGCTTGTCGGGGTTGGCGGCCAACGTCCTGACTTTC. Full variable domain (remainder filled in from reference TRBV5-1 and TRBJ2-6): KAGVTQTPRYLIKTRGQQVTLSCSPISGHRSVSWYQQTPGQGLQFLFEYFSETQRNKGNFPGRFSGRQFSNSRSEMNVSTLELGDSALYLCASSLSGLAANVLTFGAGSRLTVL.

J is TRBJ1-1 and V is TRBV5-1, with TRBD1 matching 7 bases. CDR3 length equals 14 residues. Germline CDR1 and CDR2: SGHRS and YFSETQ. With V trimmed by 1 base and J by 2 bases, 2 bases remained unmatched. CDR3 nucleotide sequence: TGCGCCAGCAGCTTGTGGGACAGCAACACTGAAGCTTTCTTT. This gives the protein CASSLWDSNTEAFF.

The chain is built from TRBV6-6 and TRBJ2-7, with TRBD2 matching over 11 bases. The CDR3 has 14 residues. Germline trimming cut 6 bases from V and 2 bases from J; bases unmatched to any gene: 3. Germline-derived CDR1 and CDR2 are MNHNY and SVGAGI (reference sequence). Here the CDR3 reads CASRSLAGAYEQYF. CDR3 sequence (DNA): TGTGCCAGCAGATCACTAGCGGGGGCCTACGAGCAGTACTTC.

The chain is built from TRBV3-1 (or the pseudogene TRBV3-2) and TRBJ2-1; perhaps TRBD1 as D (6 bases). V was clipped by 4 bases and J by 0 bases, with 13 bases between them. CDR1 and CDR2 (germline): LGHDT, YNNKEL (reference sequence). The CDR3 length is 16 residues. The CDR3: CASSRMTGASYNEQFF. The CDR3 DNA reads as TGTGCCAGCAGCCGGATGACAGGAGCCTCCTACAATGAGCAGTTCTTC.

The chain links TRBV5-1 to TRBJ2-1; TRBD1 matches at 9 bases. Germline CDR1 is SGHRS and CDR2 is YFSETQ. Trimming took 4 bases from V and 6 from J; bases not matched to a gene: 5. The CDR3 spans 14 residues. CDR3 sequence reads: CASSHSGQGNEQFF. The CDR3 DNA follows: TGCGCCAGCAGCCACTCGGGACAGGGCAATGAGCAGTTCTTC. Variable domain in full (rest from reference TRBV5-1 and TRBJ2-1): KAGVTQTPRYLIKTRGQQVTLSCSPISGHRSVSWYQQTPGQGLQFLFEYFSETQRNKGNFPGRFSGRQFSNSRSEMNVSTLELGDSALYLCASSHSGQGNEQFFGPGTRLTVL.

This clone has only one observation. The rearrangement joins TRBV25-1 to TRBJ1-5, with D maybe TRBD1 (5 bases). Germline lookup yields CDR1 MGHDK and CDR2 SYGVNS. The germline V and J ends were trimmed by 3 bases and 6 bases, with 24 bases remaining between them. CDR3 length: 18 amino acids. The CDR3 loop is CASSDRPRRRGNRQPQHF. CDR3 coding DNA: TGTGCCAGCAGTGACCGACCCCGTAGACGGGGCAACCGTCAGCCCCAGCATTTT.

This sequence joins TRBV3-1 (or the pseudogene TRBV3-2) and TRBJ2-3; TRBD2 matches 9 bases. Germline lookup yields CDR1 LGHDT and CDR2 YNNKEL (reference sequence). The CDR3 sequence is 18 residues long. J lost 0 bases, V lost 0 bases, and 7 bases had no gene match. CDR3 sequence: CASSQDPSGASSTDTQYF. As DNA, the CDR3 is TGTGCCAGCAGCCAAGACCCTAGCGGGGCGTCTAGCACAGATACGCAGTATTTT.

The rearrangement links TRBV7-2 to TRBJ2-3, with D maybe TRBD2 (6 bases). The CDR3 has 14 amino acids. Trimming removed 4 bases from V and 1 base from J, with 9 bases in between. Germline lookup yields CDR1 SGHTA and CDR2 FQGNSA. In nucleotides, the CDR3 is TGTGCCAGCAGCTCCCAGCGGGGCACAGATACGCAGTATTTT. Its protein product is CASSSQRGTDTQYF.

Here the CDR3 DNA reads TGCGCCCCCCGGTGGGCAAGGGGAAACTATGGCTACACCTTC. Translating gives CAPRWARGNYGYTF. This chain links TRBV10-1 with TRBJ1-2, with D possibly being TRBD1 (5 bases). Trimming took off 11 bases at V and 2 bases at J, with 18 bases between the two ends. In germline, CDR1 is WNHNN, CDR2 SYGVQD (reference sequence). The CDR3 runs 14 residues.

The chain uses TRBV2 and TRBJ1-4; weak D call: TRBD1 (5 bases). The CDR3 covers 16 residues. Trimming left V 4 bases short and J 5 bases short, with 17 bases between. Germline V gene lookup returns CDR1 SNHLY and CDR2 FYNNEI. CDR3: CASSAESLGGNEKLFF. The CDR3 nucleotides read TGTGCCAGCAGTGCCGAGTCATTGGGGGGGAATGAAAAACTGTTTTTT.

This clone has a handful of counts. The chain combines TRBV11-2 with TRBJ2-5; a weak D match, TRBD1 (5 bases). Looked up from germline, CDR1 is SGHAT and CDR2 is FQNNGV. The CDR3 consists of 14 residues. V lost 5 bases to trimming and J lost 4 bases, with 14 bases between them. This CDR3 reads CASSSRDLRETQYF. CDR3 in DNA: TGTGCCAGCAGCAGCAGGGATCTGAGAGAGACCCAGTACTTC. Drawing the rest from reference TRBV11-2 and TRBJ2-5, the complete variable domain is EAGVAQSPRYKIIEKRQSVAFWCNPISGHATLYWYQQILGQGPKLLIQFQNNGVVDDSQLPKDRFSAERLKGVDSTLKIQPAKLEDSAVYLCASSSRDLRETQYFGPGTRLLVL.

The V and J genes are TRBV9 and TRBJ2-5; the D gene is possibly TRBD2 (6 bases). The CDR3 contains 13 residues. V lost 4 bases to trimming and J lost 5 bases, with 12 bases between them. Germline values: CDR1 SGDLS, CDR2 YYNGEE. The chain's CDR3 is CASSPSVFETQYF. CDR3 DNA: TGTGCCAGCAGCCCTAGCGTTTTCGAGACCCAGTACTTC.

This chain uses TRBV5-3 with TRBJ2-6; 8 bases are shared with TRBD1. TRBV5-3 is reported as an ORF; its role is uncertain. V lost 4 bases and J lost 0; bases outside the gene matches: 15. The CDR3 is 20 amino acids. The CDR3 spells CARSEGQDTIKSSGANVLTF. In nucleotides, the CDR3 is TGTGCCAGAAGCGAGGGACAGGACACAATTAAGAGCTCTGGGGCCAACGTCCTGACTTTC.

CDR3 DNA: TGTGCCAGCAGCTCCCCGGGACAAGACTCTGGAAACACCATATATTTT. This gives the protein CASSSPGQDSGNTIYF. The chain uses TRBV6-6 and TRBJ1-3, with D maybe TRBD1 (6 bases). The V end lost 6 bases, the J end lost 0 bases, and 15 bases lay between the germline ends. This CDR3 region has 16 residues. Germline-derived CDR1 and CDR2 are MNHNY and SVGAGI (reference sequence).

The rearrangement links TRBV9 to TRBJ2-5; 7 bases align to TRBD2. CDR3 length: 14 amino acids. The germline V gene has CDR1 SGDLS and CDR2 YYNGEE. V was clipped by 2 bases and J by 5 bases; unmatched bases: 6. Here the CDR3 DNA reads TGTGCCAGCAGCGTTAGTGGGGGAGGGGAGACCCAGTACTTC. It encodes CASSVSGGGETQYF.

The chain uses TRBV3-1 (or the pseudogene TRBV3-2) and TRBJ1-2; 7 bases line up with TRBD1. The germline V gene has CDR1 LGHDT and CDR2 YNNKEL (reference sequence). The length of the CDR3 is 14 residues. J gave up 3 bases and V 1 base, and 2 bases lay outside the gene matches. CDR3 region: CASSQGRGDYGYTF. For the CDR3, the DNA is TGTGCCAGCAGCCAAGGCAGGGGGGACTATGGCTACACCTTC.

This clone was observed once. This sequence joins TRBV10-1 and TRBJ2-3, with a possible D match to TRBD2 (5 bases). The CDR3 consists of 16 residues. The germline gives CDR1 WNHNN, CDR2 SYGVQD (reference sequence). The V end lost 6 bases, the J end lost 1 base, and 17 bases lay between the germline ends. The CDR3 region has the DNA TGCGCCAGCAGCCCCTTGGACTCCTTAGGCACAGATACGCAGTATTTT. As protein: CASSPLDSLGTDTQYF.